This T cell receptor (beta chain) was recovered during a study of technical replicates of blood from several donors. Trimming removed 6 bases from V and 0 bases from J, with 9 bases in between. This CDR3 comprises 13 residues. Germline lookup yields CDR1 MNHEY and CDR2 SMNVEV (reference sequence). TCRdb keeps only in-frame clones here, not all; method: immunoSEQ multiplex PCR. The data hold roughly 76,000 clones, with around 94% observed a single time. Sequencing used T cells isolated from PBMCs. This receptor was obtained from a human donor in good health. The chain is built from TRBV27 and TRBJ2-7; D gene ambiguous. DNA of the CDR3: TGTGCCAGCAGCCACAAAAGCTCCTACGAGCAGTACTTC. Its translation: CASSHKSSYEQYF.